The clone carrying this T cell receptor beta chain has just a few counts. Antigen specificity is unknown. The V gene's germline CDR1 is SGHTA and CDR2 FQGNSA. Trimming at V came to 3 bases and at J to 4 bases, leaving 5 bases not matched to a gene. The CDR3 extends over 15 amino acids. The PCR used 60 Vbeta and 13 Jbeta primers. Using immunoSEQ multiplex PCR, the repertoire was profiled, and TCRdb retains in-frame clones only, with some absent. Of about 110,000 clones listed, about 70% are singletons. The sample belongs to a study of cytomegalovirus exposure and HLA in healthy donors. Study conclusions and caveats: The productive fraction for most TCR beta V segments was about 87% or about 30% in an earlier analysis.

The specimen sequenced was PBMCs. V is TRBV7-2 and J is TRBJ2-2, with 7 bases aligning to TRBD1. The sequence was collected from a man aged 50 to 59 in good health and CMV-seropositive. This CDR3 is CASSFWAGGTGELFF. In DNA, the CDR3 is TGTGCCAGCAGCTTCTGGGCAGGGGGCACCGGGGAGCTGTTTTTT. The full variable domain, completed using reference TRBV7-2 and TRBJ2-2, is GAGVSQSPSNKVTEKGKDVELRCDPISGHTALYWYRQSLGQGLEFLIYFQGNSAPDKSGLPSDRFSAERTGGSVSTLTIQRTQQEDSAVYLCASSFWAGGTGELFFGEGSRLTVL.